Below, 5 T cell receptor beta chains from the same sample are listed, as sequenced in a study of T-cell memory formation after mild COVID-19. Via MiXCR, TCRdb re-called the 5' RACE reads, giving one row per CDR3 protein. The sample lists roughly 410,000 distinct CDR3 sequences, approximately 24% seen once, with 8.8% in the top ten. Material for sequencing was PBMCs or a T cell subset sorted from them (not recorded which). The receptors derive from an adult woman who had mild COVID-19 (a few samples of this study predate the infection). Cell type and time point are not known.

This chain joins TRBV29-1 and TRBJ1-1, with unresolved D. CDR1 and CDR2 (germline): SQVTM, ANQGSEA. V lost 3 bases to trimming and J lost 0 bases, with 11 bases between them. This CDR3 has 14 amino acids. CDR3: CSVEGGPLNTEAFF. In nucleotides, the CDR3 is TGCAGCGTTGAGGGAGGACCTCTGAACACTGAAGCTTTCTTT.

This clonotype appeared a few times. The chain uses TRBV7-3 and TRBJ1-1; 10 bases match TRBD1. CDR1 and CDR2 from the germline V gene are SGHTA and FQGTGA. V shed 5 bases and J 3 bases; nucleotides not matched to a gene: 6. This CDR3 comprises 15 residues. The CDR3 coding sequence is TGTGCCAGCAGCCCTGGGACAGGGGTTGACACTGAAGCTTTCTTT. It codes for CASSPGTGVDTEAFF. Based on the CDR3 plus reference TRBV7-3 and TRBJ1-1, the full variable domain is GAGVSQTPSNKVTEKGKYVELRCDPISGHTALYWYRQSLGQGPEFLIYFQGTGAADDSGLPNDRFFAVRPEGSVSTLKIQRTERGDSAVYLCASSPGTGVDTEAFFGQGTRLTVV.

V and J are TRBV5-1 and TRBJ2-1; D possibly corresponds to TRBD1 (5 bases). The V gene lost 0 bases and the J gene lost 9 bases, with 19 bases spanning the gap. Germline V gene data show CDR1 as SGHRS and CDR2 as YFSETQ. This CDR3 contains 16 residues. The CDR3 bases are TGCGCCAGCAGCTTGGGTCCTTTAGTCCAGGGCCGTGAGCAGTTCTTC. It is translated as CASSLGPLVQGREQFF.

This clonotype was seen a few times. The V call is TRBV2, the J call TRBJ2-5; D tentatively reads TRBD1 or TRBD2 (5 bases each). Between the trimmed V and J ends, which lost 3 bases and 5 bases, there was a span of 10 bases. CDR3 size: 13 residues. Germline CDR1 reads SNHLY; CDR2 reads FYNNEI. This CDR3 reads CASSEMGVETQYF. The CDR3 nucleotides are TGTGCCAGCAGTGAGATGGGGGTTGAGACCCAGTACTTC.

This clonotype was seen a handful of times. This chain links TRBV9 with TRBJ2-3, with TRBD2 matching over 8 bases. Unmatched junction bases numbered 6, after V lost 4 bases and J lost 5 bases. Germline assignment: CDR1 SGDLS and CDR2 YYNGEE. This CDR3 is built from 14 residues. DNA of the CDR3: TGTGCCAGCAGCCAATACCTAGCGGGAGATACGCAGTATTTT. This encodes CASSQYLAGDTQYF. The full variable domain, in which reference TRBV9 and TRBJ2-3 provide the parts outside the CDR3, is DSGVTQTPKHLITATGQRVTLRCSPRSGDLSVYWYQQSLDQGLQFLIQYYNGEERAKGNILERFSAQQFPDLHSELNLSSLELGDSALYFCASSQYLAGDTQYFGPGTRLTVL.